These 13 T cell receptor beta chains were all obtained from the same sample, sequenced in a study of beta chain features in type 1 diabetes. Antigens for these TCRs are unknown. Study observations and caveats: Shorter TCRB CDR3s, moderately but significantly so, were found in Type 1 diabetes patients in all four CD4+ subsets.

The investigators reverse transcribed all of the isolated RNA, so they sequenced expressed TCRB transcripts. Method: immunoSEQ multiplex PCR; TCRdb's copy keeps in-frame clones and lacks some. The data hold 680,000 or so clones, with around an eighth observed a single time. Input material: naive CD4+ T cells from blood. The receptors were sampled from a man between 18 and 29 years old with type 1 diabetes.

The gene calls are TRBV7-9 and TRBJ2-1; the D call may be TRBD1 or TRBD2 (5 bases each). Per germline, CDR1 SEHNR and CDR2 FQNEAQ (reference sequence). Between the trimmed V and J ends, which lost 1 base and 7 bases, there was a span of 20 bases. This CDR3 is built from 17 residues. The CDR3 sequence is CASSLGDLGERWNEQFF. The CDR3 DNA sequence: TGTGCCAGCAGCTTAGGCGACCTGGGGGAGCGATGGAATGAGCAGTTCTTC.

The rearrangement links TRBV27 to TRBJ2-7, with 8 positions matching TRBD1. J lost 4 bases, V lost 3 bases, and 2 bases had no gene match. Germline CDR1 reads MNHEY; CDR2 reads SMNVEV (reference sequence). The CDR3 has 13 residues. As DNA, the CDR3 is TGTGCCAGCAGTTTTGACAGGGGTTACGAGCAGTACTTC. It codes for CASSFDRGYEQYF.

This clone occurred a few times. The gene calls are TRBV10-3 and TRBJ2-1, with 7 bases aligning to TRBD2. Trimming cost V 8 bases and J 5 bases; bases outside gene matches: 12. The CDR3 spans 15 residues. Germline-derived CDR1 and CDR2 are ENHRY and SYGVKD. In DNA, the CDR3 is TGTGCCATCCGGTGGGCTAGCGGTATACACAATGAGCAGTTCTTC. Translated, it gives CAIRWASGIHNEQFF.

V gene TRBV9 combines with J gene TRBJ1-3; D is unresolved. V lost 0 bases and J lost 7, with 14 bases in between. Per the germline V gene, CDR1 is SGDLS and CDR2 is YYNGEE. The CDR3 consists of 15 residues. Here the CDR3 reads CASSVAAAGWNTIYF. In DNA, the CDR3 is TGTGCCAGCAGCGTAGCTGCGGCTGGTTGGAACACCATATATTTT.

The chain's CDR3 is CASNALFTDTQYF. For the CDR3, the DNA is TGTGCCAGCAACGCCCTTTTCACAGATACGCAGTATTTT. The chain joins TRBV2 to TRBJ2-3, with D unresolved. The germline V and J ends were trimmed by 7 bases and 2 bases, with 10 bases remaining between them. The CDR3 has 13 amino acids. Germline V gene lookup returns CDR1 SNHLY and CDR2 FYNNEI.

This clone turned up a few times. This chain connects TRBV15 to TRBJ2-3, with 10 nucleotides matching TRBD2. Losses at the gene ends were 4 bases for V and 3 bases for J; bases not matched to a gene: 10. This CDR3 has 17 amino acids. The germline CDR1 and CDR2 sequences are LNHNV and YYDKDF (reference sequence). The CDR3 loop is CATSTTHSGGRTDTQYF. CDR3 DNA sequence: TGTGCCACCAGCACTACTCATAGCGGGGGGAGGACAGATACGCAGTATTTT.

The V and J genes are TRBV5-4 and TRBJ2-3, with D tentatively TRBD2 (5 bases). Germline CDR1 and CDR2: SGHNT and YYREEE (reference sequence). CDR3 length: 15 amino acids. With 5 bases removed from V and 0 bases from J, the gap between germline ends came to 13 bases. CDR3 sequence: CASSPGLSSTDTQYF. As DNA, the CDR3 is TGTGCCAGCAGTCCTGGACTGTCTAGCACAGATACGCAGTATTTT.

The sample holds a few counts of this clone. The J gene is TRBJ2-7, the V gene TRBV11-1, with D possibly called TRBD1 or TRBD2 (6 bases each). V was pared by 4 bases and J by 3 bases, with 16 bases between. The CDR3 is 15 amino acids. The germline V gene encodes CDR1 SGHAT and CDR2 FQDESV (reference sequence). The CDR3 sequence: CASSSHGGGIYEQYF. CDR3 bases: TGTGCCAGCAGCTCTCACGGAGGGGGGATCTACGAGCAGTACTTC.

The table lists this clone with a few counts. The V and J genes are TRBV30 and TRBJ2-5; 9 bases agree with TRBD2. CDR3 length equals 12 residues. Trimming took 5 bases from V and 2 from J; bases not matched to a gene: 0. From germline, CDR1 is GTSNPN and CDR2 SVGIG (reference sequence). The CDR3 protein is CAWAGGQETQYF. In DNA, the CDR3 is TGTGCCTGGGCGGGGGGGCAAGAGACCCAGTACTTC.

V usage is TRBV14 and J usage is TRBJ2-3; TRBD2 matches at 7 bases. The J segment lost 3 bases and the V segment lost 0 bases, leaving 6 bases of the junction unmatched. There are 16 residues in the CDR3. Germline CDR1 SGHDN, CDR2 FVKESK. CDR3: CASSQDWASGTDTQYF. The CDR3 region has the DNA TGTGCCAGCAGCCAAGATTGGGCTAGCGGTACAGATACGCAGTATTTT.

This rearrangement joins TRBV21-1 to TRBJ2-1; TRBD1 was called by the table and not checked on the DNA. TRBV21-1 is a known pseudogene. The CDR3 runs to 12 residues. CDR3 region: CASQGGHNEQFF. In nucleotides, the CDR3 is TGTGCCAGTCAGGGGGGACACAATGAGCAGTTCTTC.

This clone has only a few counts. V and J are TRBV2 and TRBJ2-3, with D possibly called TRBD1 or TRBD2 (5 bases each). The CDR3 is made up of 12 amino acids. Germline-derived CDR1 and CDR2 are SNHLY and FYNNEI. Trimming took 10 bases from V and 4 from J, leaving 12 bases between them. This chain's CDR3 is CANARGADTQYF. The CDR3 bases are TGTGCCAACGCCCGAGGGGCAGATACGCAGTATTTT.

The chain couples TRBV9 to TRBJ2-2, with 8 bases that match TRBD2. The CDR3 spans 16 residues. With 3 bases clipped from V and 0 bases from J, the junction kept 4 bases outside the gene matches. CDR1 is SGDLS and CDR2 is YYNGEE in the germline V gene. In DNA form, the CDR3 reads TGTGCCAGCAGCGGCGGACTAGCCGCGAACACCGGGGAGCTGTTTTTT. Translation gives CASSGGLAANTGELFF.